One TCR beta chain is described in this entry. The antigen is not known. Per the germline V gene, CDR1 is SEHNR and CDR2 is FQNEAQ (reference sequence). The CDR3 covers 13 residues. TCRdb processed the 5' RACE reads again and assigns one entry to each CDR3 protein, with no DNA. The sample table includes a few hundred thousand distinct CDR3 sequences. This sample stems from a study of T cells expressing NK-cell markers. Turning to the study itself: TCR beta repertoires came from sorted CD3+CD56+NKG2C+, CD3+CD56+NKG2C- and CD3+CD56-NKG2C+ T cells.

Findings and caveats of the study: Leadership of the CD3+CD56-NKG2C+ fraction also belonged to these clonotypes in several donors. The study left the HCMV specificity of expanded NKG2C+ T cell clones unresolved.

The receptor was isolated from a man aged 18-69 years in good health. The rearrangement joins TRBV7-9 to TRBJ2-3; TCRdb outputs TRBD1, but without DNA this stays unchecked. Sequenced: blood T cells: a sorted CD56 or NKG2C T cell subset, CD4+ or CD8+ T cells, or bulk PBMC T cells (not recorded which). The CDR3 sequence: CASSPRQTDTQYF. The complete variable domain, with remaining parts taken from reference TRBV7-9 and TRBJ2-3, reads DTGVSQNPRHKITKRGQNVTFRCDPISEHNRLYWYRQTLGQGPEFLTYFQNEAQLEKSRLLSDRFSAERPKGSFSTLEIQRTEQGDSAMYLCASSPRQTDTQYFGPGTRLTVL.